A single sample gave rise to the 3 T cell receptor beta chains below, sequenced in a study of T cells in Graves' hyperthyroidism and ophthalmopathy. Amplification of TCR beta CDR3 regions used RNA as the template. When the TCR CDR3 underwent first-round RT-PCR, the HTBI primer set was used. TCRdb re-analysed the multiplex PCR reads in MiXCR, keeping a single row per CDR3 protein. The table records 500,000 to 600,000 distinct CDR3 sequences, roughly 50% of them present only once. The sequencing sample was made of peripheral blood or thyroid tissue (not recorded which). These receptors were obtained from an adult woman with Graves' disease, either hyperthyroidism or ophthalmopathy (not recorded which).

V and J are TRBV3-1 and TRBJ1-2; unclear D gene. CDR1 is LGHDT, CDR2 YNNKEL, per germline (reference sequence). The V end lost 6 bases, the J end lost 4 bases, and 15 bases lay between the germline ends. The CDR3 runs 14 residues. CDR3 sequence: CASRQKASSYGYTF. The CDR3 bases are TGTGCCAGCAGACAAAAGGCTTCCTCCTATGGCTACACCTTC.

This clonotype was detected once. The V and J genes are TRBV7-2 and TRBJ1-5; no firm D call. Germline loops: CDR1 SGHTA, CDR2 FQGNSA. The ends were cut back, 2 bases at V and 6 bases at J, with 11 bases in the middle. The length of the CDR3 is 14 residues. CDR3 sequence: CASSLLGITQPQHF. The CDR3 nucleotides read TGTGCCAGCAGCTTACTAGGAATTACTCAGCCCCAGCATTTT.

This chain links TRBV10-3 with TRBJ1-1; TRBD1 might be the D (5 bases). CDR1 is ENHRY, CDR2 SYGVKD, per germline. The V end lost 0 bases, the J end lost 1 base, and 12 bases lay between the germline ends. There are 16 residues in the CDR3. CDR3: CAISESRQGWNTEAFF. The CDR3 DNA reads as TGTGCCATCAGTGAGTCGAGGCAGGGCTGGAACACTGAAGCTTTCTTT.